This TCR beta chain was sequenced during a study of a mutant IDH1 vaccine in newly diagnosed glioma. Whole-study context: First vaccine doses came 4-6 weeks after radiotherapy alone, or with temozolomide cycles. Week 35 was assigned to visit V12, and week 47 was assigned to visit V13. Study-wide results and caveats: Pseudoprogression looked unconnected to shifts in top peripheral T cell clonotypes.

The CDR3 runs to 11 residues. The V and J ends lost 8 bases and 1 base respectively, with 5 bases between them. The germline CDR1 and CDR2 sequences are SEHNR and FQNEAQ (reference sequence). Profiling relied on immunoSEQ multiplex PCR, and the TCRdb table lists in-frame clones only, not all of them. The table has around 94,000 clones, roughly 86% seen once; the top ten hold 0.7% to 0.95%. The sample's time point: week 47, end of study. Each dose delivered 300 ug of mutant IDH1 20-mer peptide subcutaneously with imiquimod. Vaccination of patients was performed eight times, in weeks 1, 3, 5, 7, 11, 15, 19 and 23. With respect to this clone: Its antigen remains unknown.

The starting material was PBMCs, obtained from a glioma patient whose treatment included an IDH1 peptide vaccine. The chain links TRBV7-9 to TRBJ1-1, with D unclear. This receptor was obtained from a woman aged 45-65 years with glioma. CDR3: CASRENTEAFF. CDR3 coding DNA: TGTGCCAGCCGAGAGAACACTGAAGCTTTCTTT. Full variable domain (outside the CDR3, taken from reference TRBV7-9 and TRBJ1-1): DTGVSQNPRHKITKRGQNVTFRCDPISEHNRLYWYRQTLGQGPEFLTYFQNEAQLEKSRLLSDRFSAERPKGSFSTLEIQRTEQGDSAMYLCASRENTEAFFGQGTRLTVV.